These T cell receptor beta chains were read from a single sample in a study of T cell repertoires in cytomegalovirus infection. No antigen has been identified for these receptors. TCRdb called the reads again in MiXCR, with one record for every CDR3 protein. This sample has about 700,000 distinct CDR3 sequences, with roughly 36% found just once. The sample in question was cultured PBMCs, obtained from culture after CMV antigen stimulation. Receptors originate from a human donor in good health (CMV status not recorded). Some clones in this sample may be carry-over from other donors' samples. Both conserved end residues are part of each CDR3.

V gene	J gene	CDR3 protein
TRBV7-2	TRBJ2-2	CASAEMGVSGELFF
TRBV7-2	TRBJ2-2	CASKSSPTTGELFF
TRBV7-8	TRBJ1-5	CASSFGNQPQHF
TRBV27	TRBJ1-5	CASSLSGYGASNQPQHF
TRBV7-8	TRBJ2-7	CASSLRQEPGEQYF
TRBV4-1	TRBJ2-3	CASSQDGPGSDTQYF
TRBV11-2	TRBJ2-5	CASRTSGGTRETQYF
TRBV7-2	TRBJ2-1	CASSLGTQPPGDEQFF
TRBV28	TRBJ2-3	CASSSLKDGGTDTQYF
TRBV5-6	TRBJ1-5	CASSWQGGDQPQHF
TRBV12-3/TRBV12-4	TRBJ2-7	CASTPLRGQKPSYEQYF
TRBV7-8	TRBJ2-2	CASSHLRGNTGELFF
TRBV5-5	TRBJ1-6	CASTPGMTYNSPLHF
TRBV25-1	TRBJ2-5	CASSDLAEETQYF
TRBV4-1	TRBJ2-1	CASSQDPRLGSYNEQFF
TRBV18	TRBJ2-7	CASSPYRGQYEQYF
TRBV18	TRBJ1-1	CASSRTGFGTEAFF
TRBV7-2	TRBJ2-2	CASSLEGVYSGELFF
TRBV12-3/TRBV12-4	TRBJ2-7	CASSWGPGTDRLNF
TRBV16	TRBJ2-7	CASSQAHEQYF
TRBV27	TRBJ1-1	CASSLGGAVTEAFF
TRBV7-2	TRBJ1-2	CASSYRGPQEGYTF
TRBV4-1	TRBJ2-7	CASSQGERQYF
TRBV5-6	TRBJ1-5	CASSLNALRNQPQHF
TRBV28	TRBJ1-3	CASRKGLPGQPLTNTIYF